This T cell receptor (beta chain) was recorded in a study of blood T cell repertoires in COVID-19. Study information: Sources were T cells, B-cell-depleted T cells, or PBMCs; the material itself was cDNA or gDNA.

The protocol was immunoSEQ multiplex PCR, while the TCRdb copy is restricted to in-frame clones and leaves out a portion. The sample has 130,000 to 150,000 clones; around 81% are singletons. Germline loops: CDR1 SQVTM, CDR2 ANQGSEA. The CDR3 covers 12 residues. The V and J ends lost 1 base and 4 bases respectively, with 7 bases between them. Sequenced: peripheral blood. The chain links TRBV29-1 to TRBJ1-1; TRBD1 might be the D (6 bases). The clonotype originates from a human donor in a cohort sampled during active COVID-19. The CDR3 here is CSVEGGGTEAFF. The CDR3 region has the DNA TGCAGCGTTGAAGGAGGGGGCACTGAAGCTTTCTTT.